This T cell receptor (beta chain) was documented in a study of T cells after posttransplantation cyclophosphamide. Study results and caveats: TRB overlap between skin or GI tissue T cells and blood was limited. Later blood repertoires were often dominated by clones from the donor CD8+ memory compartment.

The CDR3 extends over 13 amino acids. The germline CDR1 and CDR2 sequences are ENHRY and SYGVKD. Trimming took off 6 bases at V and 5 bases at J, with 13 bases between the two ends. Generated by immunoSEQ multiplex PCR, the TCRdb table keeps only in-frame clones and is missing some. Of approximately 50,000 clones in the sample, 90% to 95% were seen once. Worth noting for this clone: Its specificity is not known.

The source material was PBMCs. The sequence was collected from a woman aged 30 to 39 in good health and a related stem cell transplant donor. The genes are TRBV10-3 and TRBJ1-2; the D gene is possibly TRBD1 (5 bases). CDR3 amino acids: CAISRDREYGYTF. DNA of the CDR3: TGTGCCATCAGCCGTGACAGAGAGTATGGCTACACCTTC.